This TCR beta chain was recovered during a study of blood T cells in healthy people across ages. Study results and limitations: Naive and antigen-experienced cells could not be conclusively compared, given unsorted PBMCs. The study found TCR beta diversity correlated strongly with naive T cell percentage.

For the second PCR, which ran for roughly 6 to 12 cycles, a sample-barcoded 5' primer and a J-beta primer mix were used. TCRdb re-derived calls from the 5' RACE reads in MiXCR, one entry per CDR3 protein. The table has about 1.1 million distinct CDR3 sequences, less than 45% seen once. This clonotype was detected only once. Its cognate antigen is unknown. J was trimmed by 2 bases and V by 4 bases; bases with no gene match: 9. The CDR3 extends over 15 amino acids. Germline CDR1 SGHRS, CDR2 YFSETQ. The rearrangement links TRBV5-1 to TRBJ2-7; 7 positions agree with TRBD2. The source of this sequence is a man between 18 and 35 years old in good health. The sequenced material came from blood. The CDR3 DNA reads TGCGCCAGCAGCCCCTATCGGGAGGCCACCTACGAGCAGTACTTC. Protein product: CASSPYREATYEQYF.